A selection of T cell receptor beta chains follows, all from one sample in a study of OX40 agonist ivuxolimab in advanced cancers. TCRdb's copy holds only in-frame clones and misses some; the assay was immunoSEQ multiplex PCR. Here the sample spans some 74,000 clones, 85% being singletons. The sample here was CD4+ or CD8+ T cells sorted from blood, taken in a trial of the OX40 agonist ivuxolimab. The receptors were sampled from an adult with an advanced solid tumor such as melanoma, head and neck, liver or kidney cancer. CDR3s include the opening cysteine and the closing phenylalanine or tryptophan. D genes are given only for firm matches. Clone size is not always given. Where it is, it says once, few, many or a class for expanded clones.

CDR3aa: CASRRGLAYEQFF
CDR3nt: TGTGCCAGCCGTCGGGGACTAGCCTATGAGCAGTTCTTC
d_gene: TRBD2
v_gene: TRBV27
abundance: NA
j_gene: TRBJ2-1

CDR3aa: CASSPGLGGGEQFF
CDR3nt: TGTGCCAGCAGCCCGGGACTAGGGGGAGGGGAGCAGTTCTTC
d_gene: TRBD2
v_gene: TRBV7-2
abundance: few
j_gene: TRBJ2-1

CDR3aa: CASRTRTGSYEQYF
CDR3nt: TGTGCCAGTAGAACCCGGACAGGCTCCTACGAGCAGTACTTC
d_gene: TRBD1
v_gene: TRBV19
abundance: NA
j_gene: TRBJ2-7

CDR3aa: CASSQTGQLTDTQYF
CDR3nt: TGCGCCAGCAGCCAAACGGGACAGCTCACAGATACGCAGTATTTT
d_gene: TRBD1
v_gene: TRBV4-3
abundance: NA
j_gene: TRBJ2-3

CDR3aa: CASSRTDLLATDTQYF
CDR3nt: TGTGCCAGCAGTAGAACCGACTTGTTGGCAACAGATACGCAGTATTTT
d_gene: NA
v_gene: TRBV2
abundance: NA
j_gene: TRBJ2-3

CDR3aa: CASRNPGQRTEQYF
CDR3nt: TGCGCCAGCAGAAACCCGGGACAGAGAACCGAGCAGTACTTC
d_gene: TRBD1
v_gene: TRBV4-3
abundance: once
j_gene: TRBJ2-7

CDR3aa: CASSIVDTVGYTF
CDR3nt: TGTGCCAGTAGTATAGTAGACACTGTTGGGTACACCTTC
d_gene: NA
v_gene: TRBV19
abundance: once
j_gene: TRBJ1-2

CDR3aa: CASSSQGSSPLHF
CDR3nt: TGTGCCAGTAGTAGCCAGGGATCCTCACCCCTCCACTTT
d_gene: NA
v_gene: TRBV19
abundance: few
j_gene: TRBJ1-6

CDR3aa: CASSASTGGYNSPLHF
CDR3nt: TGTGCCAGCAGTGCTAGCACAGGGGGCTATAATTCACCCCTCCACTTT
d_gene: TRBD1
v_gene: TRBV6-4
abundance: NA
j_gene: TRBJ1-6

CDR3aa: CASSLTSGANTGELFF
CDR3nt: TGCGCCAGCAGCTTGACTAGCGGTGCGAACACCGGGGAGCTGTTTTTT
d_gene: TRBD2
v_gene: TRBV5-1
abundance: NA
j_gene: TRBJ2-2

CDR3aa: CASSELGGGQGYTF
CDR3nt: TGTGCCAGCAGTGAACTGGGTGGAGGACAAGGCTACACCTTC
d_gene: NA
v_gene: TRBV6-1
abundance: few
j_gene: TRBJ1-2

CDR3aa: CASSLLAGPNTGELFF
CDR3nt: TGTGCCAGCTCTCTATTAGCGGGACCTAACACCGGGGAGCTGTTTTTT
d_gene: TRBD2
v_gene: TRBV18
abundance: NA
j_gene: TRBJ2-2

CDR3aa: CASSPNRGPGELFF
CDR3nt: TGTGCCAGCTCCCCAAATCGGGGGCCCGGGGAGCTGTTTTTT
d_gene: NA
v_gene: TRBV18
abundance: NA
j_gene: TRBJ2-2

CDR3aa: CASSQEKRGDNEQFF
CDR3nt: TGTGCCAGCAGCCAAGAAAAGCGGGGGGACAATGAGCAGTTCTTC
d_gene: TRBD2
v_gene: TRBV4-2
abundance: few
j_gene: TRBJ2-1

CDR3aa: CASSLTDRGSKNIQYF
CDR3nt: TGTGCCAGCAGTTTGACCGACAGGGGGAGTAAAAACATTCAGTACTTC
d_gene: TRBD1
v_gene: TRBV6-6
abundance: NA
j_gene: TRBJ2-4

CDR3aa: CASTASGFNEQFF
CDR3nt: TGCGCCAGCACTGCTAGCGGGTTCAATGAGCAGTTCTTC
d_gene: TRBD2
v_gene: TRBV5-1
abundance: NA
j_gene: TRBJ2-1

CDR3aa: CASSGGQGMNTEAFF
CDR3nt: TGCGCCAGCAGCGGCGGACAGGGGATGAACACTGAAGCTTTCTTT
d_gene: TRBD1
v_gene: TRBV5-1
abundance: NA
j_gene: TRBJ1-1

CDR3aa: CAIGGGTGNTIYF
CDR3nt: TGTGCCATCGGTGGGGGAACTGGAAACACCATATATTTT
d_gene: NA
v_gene: TRBV10-3
abundance: NA
j_gene: TRBJ1-3